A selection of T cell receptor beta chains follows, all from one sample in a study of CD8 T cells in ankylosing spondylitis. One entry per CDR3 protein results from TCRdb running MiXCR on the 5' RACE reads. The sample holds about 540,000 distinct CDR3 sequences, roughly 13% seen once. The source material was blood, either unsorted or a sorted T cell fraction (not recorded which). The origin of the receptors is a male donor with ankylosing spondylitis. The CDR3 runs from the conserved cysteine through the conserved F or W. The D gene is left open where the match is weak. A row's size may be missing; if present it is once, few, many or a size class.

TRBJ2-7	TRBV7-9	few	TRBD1	CASRPPQGRSSYEQYF
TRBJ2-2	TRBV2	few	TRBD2	CASTREGLAGELFF
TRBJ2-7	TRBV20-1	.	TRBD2	CSATVSPSGKYDEQYF
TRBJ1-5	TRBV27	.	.	CASRRAGGHQPQHF
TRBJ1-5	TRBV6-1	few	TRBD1	CASKSGTGYQPQHF
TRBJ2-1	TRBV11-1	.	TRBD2	CASSLPGTSGSALGEQFF
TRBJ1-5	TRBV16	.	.	CASSQSGFDQPQHF
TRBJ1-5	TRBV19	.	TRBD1	CASSILGTGLQPQHF
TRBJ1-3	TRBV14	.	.	CASSPGPGAGNTIYF
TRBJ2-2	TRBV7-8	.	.	CASRPEQNTGELFF
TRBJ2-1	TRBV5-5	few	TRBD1	CASSLGSRGLSDEQFF
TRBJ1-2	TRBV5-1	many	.	CASSLIMGGENGYTF
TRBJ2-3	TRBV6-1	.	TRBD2	CASSESSGADTQYF
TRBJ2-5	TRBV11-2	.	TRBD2	CASSLGAGDQSETQYF
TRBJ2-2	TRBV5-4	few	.	CASHGSGELFF
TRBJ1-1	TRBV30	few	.	CAWSHHGGEAFF
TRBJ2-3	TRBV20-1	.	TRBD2	CSATTTSGITDTQYF
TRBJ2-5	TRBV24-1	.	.	CATSAPGHKETQYF
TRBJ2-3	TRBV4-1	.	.	CASSQDLWTMGRADTQYF
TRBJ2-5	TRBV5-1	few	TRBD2	CASSSRSGRARETQYF
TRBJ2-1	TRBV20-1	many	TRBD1	CSANPTGTGFDEQFF
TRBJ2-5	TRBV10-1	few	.	CASSEQGTVKETQYF
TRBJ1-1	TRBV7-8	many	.	CASSLGVLNTEAFF
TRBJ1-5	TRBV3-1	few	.	CASSLTSGSNQPQHF
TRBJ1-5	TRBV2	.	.	CASSEGRSSNQPQHF
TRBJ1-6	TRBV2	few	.	CASTLDEGYNSPLHF
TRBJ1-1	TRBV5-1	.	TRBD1	CASSLEGGLTEAFF
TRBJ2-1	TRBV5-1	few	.	CASSLSSGVDNEQFF
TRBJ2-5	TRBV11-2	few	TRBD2	CASSPGTSLETQYF
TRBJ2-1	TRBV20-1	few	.	CSAVGVAVDEQFF
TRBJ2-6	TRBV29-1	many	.	CSAGAGANVLTF
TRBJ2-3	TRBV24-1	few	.	CATSDFQATDSDTQYF
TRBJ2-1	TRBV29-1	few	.	CSVALESYNEQFF
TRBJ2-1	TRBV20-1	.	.	CSARDMDAYNEQFF
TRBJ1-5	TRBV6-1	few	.	CASSDAWYQPQHF
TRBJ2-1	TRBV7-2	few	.	CASSLNDRRGEQFF
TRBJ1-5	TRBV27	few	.	CASAHGEGQPQHF
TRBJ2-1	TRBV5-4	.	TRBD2	CASSWLAANEQFF
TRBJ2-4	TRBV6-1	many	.	CASSQGRTKNIQYF
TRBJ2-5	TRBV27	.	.	CASSLSIASSETQYF
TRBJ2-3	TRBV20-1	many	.	CSARGRDTQYF
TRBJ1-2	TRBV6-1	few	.	CASMRPPLSYGYTF
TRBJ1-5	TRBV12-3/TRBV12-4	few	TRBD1	CASSWDRVGLPQHF
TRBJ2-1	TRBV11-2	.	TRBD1	CASSQLIQGLSHNEQFF
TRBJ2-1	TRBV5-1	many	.	CASSLEEGSYNEQFF